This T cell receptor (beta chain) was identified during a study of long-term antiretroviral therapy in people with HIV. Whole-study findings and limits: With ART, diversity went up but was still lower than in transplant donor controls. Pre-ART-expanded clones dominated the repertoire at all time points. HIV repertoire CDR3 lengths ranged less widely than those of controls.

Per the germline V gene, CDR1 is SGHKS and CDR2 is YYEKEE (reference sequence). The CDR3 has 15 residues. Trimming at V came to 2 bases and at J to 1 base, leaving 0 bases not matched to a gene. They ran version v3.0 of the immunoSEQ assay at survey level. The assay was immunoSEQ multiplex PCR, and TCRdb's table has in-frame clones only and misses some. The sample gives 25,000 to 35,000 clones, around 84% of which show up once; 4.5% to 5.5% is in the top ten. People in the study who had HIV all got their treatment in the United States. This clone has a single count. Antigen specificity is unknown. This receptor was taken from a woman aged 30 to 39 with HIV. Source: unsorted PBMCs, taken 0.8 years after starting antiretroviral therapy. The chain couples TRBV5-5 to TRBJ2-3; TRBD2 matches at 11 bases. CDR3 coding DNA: TGTGCCAGCAGCTTTAGCGGGGGGGGCACAGATACGCAGTATTTT. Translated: CASSFSGGGTDTQYF.